Following are 13 T cell receptor beta chains from one sample sequenced in a study of graft-versus-host responses after intestinal transplantation (dated by TCRdb to about 2021). Their antigens are not known. Taken with the paper, the label for time point translates to: cells obtained before transplantation from donor or recipient. Libraries were prepared through the immunoSEQ multiplex PCR assay. In its TCRdb copy, this immuneACCESS table keeps in-frame sequences only and misses some clones. Where compared with another copy, unresolved V genes explain less than half of these, and the others have no known cause. This sample lists 95,000 to 150,000 clones; about 93% were detected once. Around 0.12% of the sample lies in the top ten. Here the sequenced sample was unstimulated CD4+ T cells sorted from spleen or lymph node cells, taken before intestinal transplant. The source of these receptors is a human donor who received an intestinal transplant.

The CDR3 sequence: CASNRQENTEAFF. DNA of the CDR3: TGTGCCAGCAACAGACAGGAGAACACTGAAGCTTTCTTT. The chain is built from TRBV2 and TRBJ1-1, with TRBD1 as a possible D gene (6 bases). Germline values: CDR1 SNHLY, CDR2 FYNNEI. The CDR3 length is 13 residues. V was trimmed by 7 bases and J by 1 base, leaving 10 bases between them.

The CDR3 protein is CASSLTGSSYNEQFF. CDR3 coding DNA: TGTGCCAGCTCGCTGACAGGGAGCTCCTACAATGAGCAGTTCTTC. The chain links TRBV18 to TRBJ2-1, with 7 bases aligning to TRBD1. The CDR3 runs 15 residues. Germline CDR1 KGHSH, CDR2 LQKENI. V was clipped by 6 bases and J by 0 bases; unmatched bases: 5.

In nucleotides, the CDR3 is TGCGCCAGCAGTGAACTAGCGGGAGGGCCGTGGACAGATACGCAGTATTTT. This codes for CASSELAGGPWTDTQYF. The rearrangement uses TRBV10-2 and TRBJ2-3; 13 positions match TRBD2. After removal of 3 bases from V and 3 bases from J, the junction contained 6 bases not matched to a gene. CDR1 and CDR2 from the germline V gene are WSHSY and SAAADI. CDR3 size: 17 residues.

This chain uses TRBV19 with TRBJ2-3, with D possibly being TRBD1 (6 bases). The V gene's germline CDR1 is LNHDA and CDR2 SQIVND (reference sequence). The V and J ends lost 1 base and 2 bases respectively, with 7 bases between them. The CDR3 loop spans 14 amino acids. CDR3 region: CASSIGQDTDTQYF. CDR3 bases: TGTGCCAGTAGTATAGGACAGGACACAGATACGCAGTATTTT. The complete variable domain, with remaining parts taken from reference TRBV19 and TRBJ2-3, reads DGGITQSPKYLFRKEGQNVTLSCEQNLNHDAMYWYRQDPGQGLRLIYYSQIVNDFQKGDIAEGYSVSREKKESFPLTVTSAQKNPTAFYLCASSIGQDTDTQYFGPGTRLTVL.

The V and J genes are TRBV5-6 and TRBJ2-7; D not certain. This CDR3 contains 15 residues. Germline CDR1 SGHDT, CDR2 YYEEEE. Trimming cost V 3 bases and J 4 bases, with 17 bases left between them. DNA of the CDR3: TGTGCCAGCAGCTCCCGTGAGGCCGGTGGGTACGAGCAGTACTTC. It codes for CASSSREAGGYEQYF.

This chain links TRBV6-1 with TRBJ1-2, with D unclear. Germline V gene sequence: CDR1 MNHNS, CDR2 SASEGT. The CDR3 spans 12 residues. V shed 1 base and J shed 4 bases, with 4 bases lying between them. In nucleotides, the CDR3 is TGTGCCAGCAGTGAAGACAGCTATGGCTACACCTTC. Protein sequence: CASSEDSYGYTF.

The CDR3 loop is CSVDPAGSGWETQYF. Here the CDR3 DNA reads TGCAGCGTTGACCCAGCAGGGTCTGGGTGGGAGACCCAGTACTTC. The chain carries TRBV29-1 and TRBJ2-5; D is possibly TRBD1 (5 bases). The CDR3 is 15 residues long. Trimming took off 3 bases at V and 5 bases at J, with 19 bases between the two ends. Germline CDR1 is SQVTM and CDR2 is ANQGSEA.

The V call is TRBV5-1, the J call TRBJ2-7, with TRBD2 matching over 7 bases. After removal of 0 bases from V and 2 bases from J, the junction contained 5 bases not matched to a gene. CDR1 and CDR2 (germline): SGHRS, YFSETQ. This CDR3 is built from 15 residues. CDR3 in amino acids: CASSLVWTSTYEQYF. The CDR3 bases are TGCGCCAGCAGCTTGGTATGGACTAGTACCTACGAGCAGTACTTC.

The CDR3 loop reads CASSLEFPNEKLFF. The DNA for the CDR3 is TGTGCCAGCAGTTTGGAATTCCCTAATGAAAAACTGTTTTTT. The chain links TRBV27 to TRBJ1-4; D remains ambiguous. Germline V CDR1 and CDR2: MNHEY, SMNVEV (reference sequence). Deletions cut 3 bases from V and 3 bases from J, with 8 bases between. The CDR3 extends over 14 amino acids. Full variable domain (rest looked up from reference TRBV27 and TRBJ1-4): EAQVTQNPRYLITVTGKKLTVTCSQNMNHEYMSWYRQDPGLGLRQIYYSMNVEVTDKGDVPEGYKVSRKEKRNFPLILESPSPNQTSLYFCASSLEFPNEKLFFGSGTQLSVL.

The chain combines TRBV9 with TRBJ2-3; D tentatively reads TRBD1 or TRBD2 (5 bases each). CDR3 length: 16 residues. Trimming removed 3 bases from V and 4 bases from J, with 18 bases in between. Germline-derived CDR1 and CDR2 are SGDLS and YYNGEE. This CDR3 reads CASSGFGAPRADTQYF. The CDR3, as DNA: TGTGCCAGCAGCGGATTCGGGGCGCCAAGGGCAGATACGCAGTATTTT. Based on the CDR3 plus reference TRBV9 and TRBJ2-3, the full variable domain is DSGVTQTPKHLITATGQRVTLRCSPRSGDLSVYWYQQSLDQGLQFLIQYYNGEERAKGNILERFSAQQFPDLHSELNLSSLELGDSALYFCASSGFGAPRADTQYFGPGTRLTVL.

V and J are TRBV7-8 and TRBJ2-3; D might be TRBD2 (7 bases). The V and J ends lost 3 bases and 3 bases respectively, with 16 bases between them. The germline CDR1 and CDR2 sequences are SGHVS and FQNEAQ. The CDR3 is 16 amino acids. CDR3 nucleotide sequence: TGTGCCAGCAGCTTGGGGGGGGCAGGGGAAACAGATACGCAGTATTTT. This gives the protein CASSLGGAGETDTQYF.

J is TRBJ2-2 and V is TRBV10-3; 9 bases fit TRBD1. Germline lookup yields CDR1 ENHRY and CDR2 SYGVKD. The CDR3 totals 18 residues. Trimming took 9 bases from V and 3 from J; bases not matched to a gene: 17. The CDR3 spells CAMTTPGQGPLYTGELFF. The CDR3, as DNA: TGTGCCATGACAACTCCGGGACAGGGCCCGCTGTACACCGGGGAGCTGTTTTTT.

The rearrangement joins TRBV7-9 to TRBJ2-2, with D perhaps TRBD1 (6 bases). The CDR3 consists of 16 residues. The germline V gene has CDR1 SEHNR and CDR2 FQNEAQ (reference sequence). Trimming pared 7 bases from V and 5 bases from J, leaving 20 bases between. The DNA of the CDR3 is TGTGCCAGCATCTCGAAACCGGGACAACATACCGGGGAGCTGTTTTTT. As protein: CASISKPGQHTGELFF.